Listed below are T cell receptor beta chains from one sample, sequenced in a study of blood T cell repertoires in COVID-19. Sequenced by immunoSEQ multiplex PCR; TCRdb stores in-frame clones only, minus some. The sample lists 130,000 or so clones, around 82% seen once, with 12% in the top ten. Sequencing used peripheral blood. These receptor sequences come from a human donor in a cohort sampled during active COVID-19. The conserved cysteine and the conserved F or W are not part of the CDR3 here.

CDR3,V,length
ASSLGLAGYQETQY,TRBV7-9,14
ASSQASGRAGNTIY,TRBV3-1/TRBV3-2,14
ASSPPATNEKLF,TRBV7-9,12
ASSPRTGPASPLH,TRBV3-1/TRBV3-2,13
ASSAFPTGAGQPQH,TRBV2,14
ASSFSGGLKETQY,TRBV6-5,13
ASSLLLNTEAF,TRBV28,11
ASSAGTSGGARQF,TRBV7-2,13
ASSSTGTGGFYEQY,TRBV27,14
ASRTQGAYTEAF,TRBV11-2,12
ASSFAGVGYGYT,TRBV5-1,12
ATSGDTGTSGTGELF,TRBV24-1,15